One and the same sample provided the 28 T cell receptor beta chains below, sequenced in a study of shared clonotypes between healthy human individuals (dated by TCRdb to the early 2020s). The method behind the library was the immunoSEQ multiplex PCR assay. In TCRdb, the immuneACCESS table is reduced to in-frame sequences with V and J assigned. These tables do not hold every clone; where another copy was compared, an unresolved V gene accounts for under half, and the others remain unexplained. The sample profile shows roughly 530,000 clones; almost 97% of them were found once. The ten largest clones represent approximately 0.062% of the sample. The sequenced material came from naive CD4+ T cells sorted from blood. The cell subset or site label on this specimen signifies: CD45RA+ positively selected. Every receptor here comes from a woman younger than 45 in good health.

The rearrangement uses TRBV5-1 and TRBJ2-7; 9 bases align to TRBD2. The CDR3 loop spans 16 amino acids. With 4 bases clipped from V and 0 bases from J, the junction kept 8 bases outside the gene matches. Per germline, CDR1 SGHRS and CDR2 YFSETQ. The CDR3 sequence is CASSLRPREGSYEQYF. In DNA form, the CDR3 reads TGCGCCAGCAGCCTCCGGCCGCGGGAGGGCTCCTACGAGCAGTACTTC.

V and J are TRBV4-1 and TRBJ2-1; TRBD2 matches 9 bases. With V trimmed by 4 bases and J by 3 bases, 1 base remained unmatched. This CDR3 has 14 amino acids. Germline V gives CDR1 MGHRA, CDR2 YSYEKL. This chain's CDR3 is CASSRLADYNEQFF. DNA of the CDR3: TGCGCCAGCAGCCGACTAGCGGACTACAATGAGCAGTTCTTC.

The chain recombines TRBV7-2 with TRBJ2-7; possibly TRBD1 for D (6 bases). Trimming removed 6 bases from V and 3 bases from J, with 21 bases in between. Per germline, CDR1 SGHTA and CDR2 FQGNSA. This CDR3 comprises 16 residues. The DNA of the CDR3 is TGTGCCAGCAGAGCCCCGGGTGTAGGGGGAGACTACGAGCAGTACTTC. Translated, it gives CASRAPGVGGDYEQYF.

The gene calls are TRBV21-1 and TRBJ2-7. TRBV21-1 is a recognized pseudogene. The CDR3 totals 15 residues. CDR3 coding DNA: TGTGCCAGCAGGAAGTGTAACGGGGGCCCCTACGAGCAGTACTTC. It encodes CASRKCNGGPYEQYF.

V and J are TRBV28 and TRBJ2-5, with 9 bases matching TRBD2. Per germline, CDR1 MDHEN and CDR2 SYDVKM. Germline trimming cut 4 bases from V and 3 bases from J; bases unmatched to any gene: 6. The CDR3 has 15 amino acids. CDR3 coding DNA: TGTGCCAGCAGTTCCCCGGCTAGCGGGAAAGAGACCCAGTACTTC. Protein sequence: CASSSPASGKETQYF.

As concerns this clone: The sample holds other DNA sequences that translate to the same CDR3. This chain links TRBV28 with TRBJ1-5, with D unresolved. Between the trimmed V and J ends, which lost 3 bases and 1 base, there was a span of 7 bases. The CDR3 has 14 amino acids. The V gene's germline CDR1 is MDHEN and CDR2 SYDVKM. Here the CDR3 reads CASSLGSSNQPQHF. CDR3 bases: TGTGCCAGCAGTTTGGGAAGCAGCAATCAGCCCCAGCATTTT.

The V call is TRBV7-9, the J call TRBJ1-2, with a tentative D call TRBD1 (6 bases). Germline CDR1 and CDR2: SEHNR and FQNEAQ (reference sequence). This CDR3 contains 15 residues. The V end lost 1 base, the J end lost 1 base, and 10 bases lay between the germline ends. The CDR3, as DNA: TGTGCCAGCAGCTTAGGACAGGCGATTAACTATGGCTACACCTTC. This gives the protein CASSLGQAINYGYTF.

This chain uses TRBV28 with TRBJ2-7; 11 nucleotides match TRBD2. This CDR3 comprises 14 residues. V was pared by 8 bases and J by 3 bases, with 6 bases of the junction left unmatched. Germline CDR1 and CDR2: MDHEN and SYDVKM. CDR3 DNA: TGTGCCAGCTTACTCACTAGCGGGAGCTACGAGCAGTACTTC. Its protein product is CASLLTSGSYEQYF.

The chain carries TRBV5-1 and TRBJ1-2; TRBD1 matches 7 bases. Losses at the gene ends were 3 bases for V and 6 bases for J; bases not matched to a gene: 8. Germline values: CDR1 SGHRS, CDR2 YFSETQ. This CDR3 region has 14 residues. CDR3 protein: CASSSRQGLDGYTF. CDR3 DNA sequence: TGCGCCAGCAGCTCCAGACAGGGTCTTGATGGCTACACCTTC.

The rearrangement links TRBV18 to TRBJ2-5; the D gene is possibly TRBD1 (5 bases). The CDR3 contains 16 residues. V dropped 0 bases and J dropped 5 bases, with 16 bases sitting between them. From germline, CDR1 is KGHSH and CDR2 LQKENI. DNA for the CDR3: TGTGCCAGCTCACCACCGGGGTCAGGGATAGGGGAGACCCAGTACTTC. Translation: CASSPPGSGIGETQYF.

The chain recombines TRBV4-1 with TRBJ1-1; the D gene is possibly TRBD1 (5 bases). V lost 1 base, J lost 0 bases, and 12 bases lay in between. Germline-derived CDR1 and CDR2 are MGHRA and YSYEKL. This CDR3 spans 16 amino acids. This chain's CDR3 is CASSQVGRGVNTEAFF. DNA of the CDR3: TGCGCCAGCAGCCAAGTGGGTAGGGGAGTGAACACTGAAGCTTTCTTT.

The chain employs TRBV28 and TRBJ1-1; D unclear. Germline CDR1 and CDR2: MDHEN and SYDVKM. This CDR3 comprises 13 residues. The germline V and J ends were trimmed by 6 bases and 1 base, with 9 bases remaining between them. CDR3 DNA: TGTGCCAGCAGCCCTACGGGGAACACTGAAGCTTTCTTT. Translating gives CASSPTGNTEAFF.

The genes are TRBV7-2 and TRBJ2-1; 14 bases agree with TRBD2. With V trimmed by 3 bases and J by 7 bases, 8 bases remained unmatched. Germline values: CDR1 SGHTA, CDR2 FQGNSA. The CDR3 extends over 17 amino acids. CDR3 DNA: TGTGCCAGCAGCTTTAGAGGACTAGCGGGAGGTCTGAATGAGCAGTTCTTC. Translating it yields CASSFRGLAGGLNEQFF. The whole variable domain, filled in from reference TRBV7-2 and TRBJ2-1, reads GAGVSQSPSNKVTEKGKDVELRCDPISGHTALYWYRQSLGQGLEFLIYFQGNSAPDKSGLPSDRFSAERTGGSVSTLTIQRTQQEDSAVYLCASSFRGLAGGLNEQFFGPGTRLTVL.

This clone occurred once. This chain joins TRBV9 and TRBJ2-2; D remains unclear. This CDR3 spans 17 amino acids. The V gene lost 4 bases and the J gene lost 2 bases, with 18 bases spanning the gap. Germline CDR1 and CDR2: SGDLS and YYNGEE. CDR3 DNA sequence: TGTGCCAGCAGCCCACGAGGTCCCGAGCCCAACACCGGGGAGCTGTTTTTT. Its translation: CASSPRGPEPNTGELFF. The variable domain in full, completed from reference TRBV9 and TRBJ2-2, reads DSGVTQTPKHLITATGQRVTLRCSPRSGDLSVYWYQQSLDQGLQFLIQYYNGEERAKGNILERFSAQQFPDLHSELNLSSLELGDSALYFCASSPRGPEPNTGELFFGEGSRLTVL.

The DNA for the CDR3 is TGTGCCAGCAGCTTGGTTCCGGGCCACGAGCAGTACTTC. Its translation is CASSLVPGHEQYF. The rearrangement joins TRBV5-6 to TRBJ2-7; D not certain. Per germline, CDR1 SGHDT and CDR2 YYEEEE. The V end was cut by 0 bases, the J end by 5 bases, with 9 bases between. The length of the CDR3 is 13 residues.

This clone was seen once. V is TRBV28 and J is TRBJ1-3, with unresolved D. CDR1 is MDHEN, CDR2 SYDVKM, per germline. The V end lost 8 bases, the J end lost 3 bases, and 14 bases lay between the germline ends. The CDR3 length is 14 residues. This chain's CDR3 is CASGSLGGGNTIYF. CDR3 DNA: TGTGCCAGCGGGTCCCTCGGTGGTGGAAACACCATATATTTT.

The chain uses TRBV6-5 and TRBJ2-4; D may correspond to TRBD1 or TRBD2 (6 bases each). The CDR3 is 15 amino acids. The germline V gene encodes CDR1 MNHEY and CDR2 SVGAGI. V was pared by 6 bases and J by 7 bases, with 19 bases between. The CDR3 bases are TGTGCCAGCAGGCCCTCGGGGGCCGAAGATAACATTCAGTACTTC. Residues: CASRPSGAEDNIQYF.

The chain joins TRBV14 to TRBJ2-5, with D unresolved. Trimming left V 4 bases short and J 5 bases short, with 14 bases between. The CDR3 totals 14 residues. The germline V gene has CDR1 SGHDN and CDR2 FVKESK. DNA of the CDR3: TGTGCCAGCAGCCGCCCAGGACGGCCGGAGACCCAGTACTTC. Translating gives CASSRPGRPETQYF.

This sequence joins TRBV28 and TRBJ2-5; 10 bases are a match to TRBD2. The end of the DNA fits TRBJ2-7 better, so the J call may be wrong. This CDR3 spans 14 amino acids. Germline assignment: CDR1 MDHEN and CDR2 SYDVKM. The CDR3 loop reads CASSFRTSGYEQYF. CDR3 DNA: TGTGCCAGCAGTTTCCGGACTAGCGGCTACGAGCAGTACTTC.

V gene TRBV19 combines with J gene TRBJ2-2; 10 bases line up with TRBD1. Germline V gene data show CDR1 as LNHDA and CDR2 as SQIVND (reference sequence). The CDR3 runs 18 residues. Trimming removed 7 bases from V and 2 bases from J; junction bases left unmatched: 13. CDR3 sequence reads: CASKDRGSVGPNTGELFF. The CDR3 coding sequence is TGTGCCAGTAAGGACAGGGGGTCTGTGGGCCCCAACACCGGGGAGCTGTTTTTT.

CDR3 residues: CSVIQGATYEQYF. CDR3 sequence (DNA): TGCAGCGTCATACAGGGGGCTACCTACGAGCAGTACTTC. This rearrangement joins TRBV29-1 to TRBJ2-5; 9 bases align to TRBD1. The DNA end favors TRBJ2-7, so the J call may be wrong. Germline V gives CDR1 SQVTM, CDR2 ANQGSEA. The CDR3 runs 13 residues.

The J gene is TRBJ1-5, the V gene TRBV19; D is ambiguous. CDR3 length: 13 amino acids. Germline V gene lookup returns CDR1 LNHDA and CDR2 SQIVND (reference sequence). Trimming took 3 bases from V and 3 from J, leaving 6 bases between them. The CDR3 region has the DNA TGTGCCAGTAGTATTCAGGTCAATCAGCCCCAGCATTTT. Translating it yields CASSIQVNQPQHF.

V gene TRBV10-1 combines with J gene TRBJ2-7, with 7 bases that match TRBD2. V lost 8 bases, J lost 2 bases, and 9 bases stayed unmatched. This CDR3 has 14 residues. Germline V gene data show CDR1 as WNHNN and CDR2 as SYGVQD (reference sequence). DNA for the CDR3: TGCGCCAGCCCTAGCGGAAGCCTCCCCTACGAGCAGTACTTC. This translates into CASPSGSLPYEQYF.

CDR3 region: CASNLEFSYEQYF. The CDR3 bases are TGTGCCAGCAATCTAGAGTTTTCCTACGAGCAGTACTTC. The chain recombines TRBV2 with TRBJ2-7; the D is unclear. V dropped 7 bases and J dropped 1 base, with 11 bases sitting between them. The CDR3 has 13 amino acids. Germline assignment: CDR1 SNHLY and CDR2 FYNNEI.

This clone was seen more than once but under ten times. Other DNA sequences of this sample code for an identical CDR3. The gene calls are TRBV28 and TRBJ2-7, with D possibly matching TRBD2 (6 bases). The V end lost 3 bases, the J end lost 0 bases, and 6 bases lay between the germline ends. The CDR3 runs to 13 residues. Germline CDR1 is MDHEN and CDR2 is SYDVKM. CDR3 sequence reads: CASSFGGSYEQYF. Written as DNA, the CDR3 is TGTGCCAGCAGTTTCGGGGGCTCCTACGAGCAGTACTTC.

The chain uses TRBV28 and TRBJ2-1, with TRBD2 matching over 7 bases. The CDR3 is 10 amino acids. V lost 6 bases to trimming and J lost 14 bases; unmatched junction nucleotides: 4. In germline, CDR1 is MDHEN, CDR2 SYDVKM. The chain's CDR3 is CASSGLVKFF. The CDR3 region has the DNA TGTGCCAGCAGCGGACTAGTAAAGTTCTTC.

Of note for this clone: The sample contains more than one DNA sequence encoding this CDR3. This chain uses TRBV18 with TRBJ1-1; D gene unclear. Per the germline V gene, CDR1 is KGHSH and CDR2 is LQKENI. The germline V and J ends were trimmed by 6 bases and 1 base, with 6 bases remaining between them. The length of the CDR3 is 12 residues. The CDR3 sequence: CASSPGNTEAFF. The CDR3 DNA reads TGTGCCAGCTCGCCGGGGAACACTGAAGCTTTCTTT.

The J gene is TRBJ2-1, the V gene TRBV7-9; possibly TRBD2 for D (5 bases). The CDR3 extends over 15 amino acids. CDR1 is SEHNR, CDR2 FQNEAQ, per germline (reference sequence). Trimming removed 6 bases at V and 2 bases at J, with 14 bases between. CDR3 residues: CASSPGLAPYNEQFF. As DNA, the CDR3 is TGTGCCAGCAGTCCCGGGCTAGCTCCCTACAATGAGCAGTTCTTC.